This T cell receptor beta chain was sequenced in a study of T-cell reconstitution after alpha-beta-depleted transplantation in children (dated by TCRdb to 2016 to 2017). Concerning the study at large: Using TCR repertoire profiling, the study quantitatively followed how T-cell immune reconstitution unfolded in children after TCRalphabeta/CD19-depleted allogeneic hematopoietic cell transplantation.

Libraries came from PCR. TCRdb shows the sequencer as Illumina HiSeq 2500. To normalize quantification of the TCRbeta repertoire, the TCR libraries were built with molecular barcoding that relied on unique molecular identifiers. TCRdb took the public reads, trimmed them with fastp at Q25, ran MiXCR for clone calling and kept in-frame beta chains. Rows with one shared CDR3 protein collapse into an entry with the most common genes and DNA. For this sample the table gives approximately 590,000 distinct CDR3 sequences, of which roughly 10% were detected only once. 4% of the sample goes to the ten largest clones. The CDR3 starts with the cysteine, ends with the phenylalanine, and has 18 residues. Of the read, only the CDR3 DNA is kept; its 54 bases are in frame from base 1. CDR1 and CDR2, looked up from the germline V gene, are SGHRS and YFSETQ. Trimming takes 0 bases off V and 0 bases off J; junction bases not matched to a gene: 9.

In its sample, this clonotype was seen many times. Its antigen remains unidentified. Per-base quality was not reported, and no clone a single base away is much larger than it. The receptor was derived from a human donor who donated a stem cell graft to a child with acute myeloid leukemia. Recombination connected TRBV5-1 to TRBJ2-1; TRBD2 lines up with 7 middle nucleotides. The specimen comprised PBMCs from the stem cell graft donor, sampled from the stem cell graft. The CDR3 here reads CASSLGVSGVTSYNEQFF. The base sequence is TGCGCCAGCAGCTTGGGGGTGAGCGGGGTAACCTCCTACAATGAGCAGTTCTTC.